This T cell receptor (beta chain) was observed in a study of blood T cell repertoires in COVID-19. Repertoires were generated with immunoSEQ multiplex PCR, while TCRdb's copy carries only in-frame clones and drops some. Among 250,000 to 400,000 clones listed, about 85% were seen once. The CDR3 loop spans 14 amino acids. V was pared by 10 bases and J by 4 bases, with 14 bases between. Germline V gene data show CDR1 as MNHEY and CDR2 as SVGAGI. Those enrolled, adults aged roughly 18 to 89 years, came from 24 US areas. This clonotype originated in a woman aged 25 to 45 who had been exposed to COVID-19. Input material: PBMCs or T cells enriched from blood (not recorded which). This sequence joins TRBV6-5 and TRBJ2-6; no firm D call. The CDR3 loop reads CATLTTTGANVLTF. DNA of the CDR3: TGTGCCACCTTAACGACGACAGGGGCCAACGTCCTGACTTTC.